This T cell receptor (beta chain) is drawn from a study of vaccination and CD4 T cells after COVID-19 (dated by TCRdb to the early 2020s). In the study overall: Convalescent patients had a positive SARS-CoV-2 result on nasal swab PCR, and of these patients, fewer than ten had mild disease and one had severe disease. The convalescent cohort included six males and four females, with two Hispanic individuals, seven Caucasians, two Asians and one multiracial person. Participants received two doses of either the Pfizer-BioNTech BNT162b2 vaccine (n=8) or the Moderna mRNA-1273 vaccine (n=2). Post-COVID blood samples from convalescent patients were collected a median of approximately 93 days after diagnosis, with a range of 35 to 161 days. Post-vaccine blood samples were taken a median of approximately 70 days after the second vaccine dose, with a range of roughly 14 to 241 days. The cultures were stimulated with overlapping spike peptide pools from SARS-CoV-2 and from the common cold coronaviruses HCoV-NL63, HCoV-OC43 and HCoV-229E. As controls, cultures received a CEFX viral epitope pool (the positive control), an HIV-1 Nef peptide pool (the negative control), or no peptide at all. The spike-specific CD4+ TCR repertoire was compared before and after mRNA vaccination in over nine COVID-19 convalescent patients and a few infection-naive healthy vaccine recipients. What the work shows at the level of the full study, not this receptor alone: In convalescent patients, nearly all vaccine-specific clones (304 of 307) were found to be mono-reactive for SARS-CoV-2 spike rather than cross-reactive with common cold coronaviruses. The median count of SARS-CoV-2-reactive clonotypes went up from 20 to 25 after infection to a few dozen after vaccination, although the change was not significant. Relatively few convalescent patients were included in the study, and early timepoints after natural infection were not analyzed. In convalescent patients, a median 86.3% of post-vaccine SARS-CoV-2-reactive clones were detected only after vaccination, and vaccine-specific priming was suggested by this finding.

The sample's treatment or condition label, in plain terms: approximately 9-day PBMC culture with coronavirus spike peptide pools or control peptides (ViraFEST assay). The ViraFEST assay, used in the study, expanded antigen-specific T cells with peptide pools and then identified the expanded clonotypes through TCR sequencing. Positive SARS-CoV-2 PCR tests in the convalescent patients dated from March to December 2020, before Alpha, Beta and Delta variants emerged in the United States. Each well held two million PBMCs cultured with roughly 9.2 ug/ml peptide pools in IMDM containing around 5.5% human AB serum and roughly 10 IU/ml IL-2. Half of the culture medium was replaced with fresh IL-2-containing medium on days 3 and 7. Once the cells had been in culture for approximately 10 days, the EasySep CD4+ T cell isolation kit was used to isolate CD4+ T cells by negative selection. Ficoll-Paque Plus gradient centrifugation was used to isolate PBMCs from whole blood, and the isolated PBMCs were then either used fresh or cryopreserved at -140C. Each culture condition was generally run in triplicate wells.

The CDR3 measures 10 amino acids from cysteine to phenylalanine. Only CDR3 DNA remains: 30 bases, in frame from the first base. Trimming takes 11 bases off V and 10 bases off J; junction bases not matched to a gene: 7. The germline V gene (reference sequence) sets CDR1 to LNHDA and CDR2 to SQIVND. The library was prepared using PCR. At the Johns Hopkins FTIC core, DNA from the cultured CD4+ T cells underwent TCR sequencing with the Oncomine TCR Beta short-read assay. The QIAamp micro DNA kit was used to extract genomic DNA from the cultured CD4+ T cells. Oncomine TCR Beta libraries made from cultured CD4+ T cells were pooled using unique dual indexes and sequenced on an Illumina iSeq 100. The authors processed their data as follows. Non-productive sequences were removed, and CDR3s that did not start with C, did not end with F or W, or were shorter than 7 amino acids were discarded. Antigen-specific clonotypes were identified with the MANAFEST web application by comparing peptide-stimulated wells with reference and other culture wells. For a clone to be called positive, the clone needed an FDR below 0.05, an odds ratio above 5, and a productive frequency above 0.1% in at least two of three replicate wells. Cross-reactive clonotypes were defined as significantly expanded in both SARS-CoV-2 spike wells and at least one common cold coronavirus spike condition. CDR3 homology was assessed with Levenshtein distances (stringdist) and unrooted phylogenetic trees (ape) in R version 3.6.1. TCRdb reanalyzed the raw reads on its own, using fastp at Q25 for trimming and MiXCR for clone calling, and kept in-frame beta chains. Records with the same CDR3 protein are collapsed into one entry carrying the most frequent genes and DNA. TCRdb's processing, not the authors', yielded these V and J calls. This sample holds 13,000 or so distinct CDR3 sequences; approximately 52% were observed only once. Of the sample, about 16% is held by the ten largest clones.

This clonotype is medium-sized (0.01 to 0.1%) in terms of sample share. The antigen it recognizes is unknown. No clone much larger than this one lies a single base away; base qualities are absent. The sequence was collected from a human donor who had recovered from COVID-19. Source material: CD4+ T cells from blood, cultured in vitro. In this chain, TRBV19 is recombined with TRBJ1-1, and 7 junction bases match TRBD1. The CDR3 sequence is CASKEGAAFF. Here is the DNA: TGTGCCTCAAAGGAGGGGGCAGCTTTCTTT.